Presented here are 29 T cell receptor beta chains from one specimen sequenced in a study of cytomegalovirus exposure and HLA in healthy donors. The PCR was carried out with 60 Vbeta primers and 13 Jbeta primers. Produced via immunoSEQ multiplex PCR; TCRdb's table is partial and in-frame only. The repertoire holds about 200,000 clones, with more than 65% as singletons. Sequenced sample: PBMCs. The receptor set was obtained from a girl aged 10 to 17 in good health and CMV-seropositive.

J is TRBJ2-1 and V is TRBV10-1, with 15 bases identical to TRBD2. V lost 6 bases and J lost 8; bases outside the gene matches: 8. Germline CDR1 is WNHNN and CDR2 is SYGVQD (reference sequence). The CDR3 covers 16 residues. In nucleotides, the CDR3 is TGCGCCAGCAGATACGGACTAGCGGGGGGGGTCCATGAGCAGTTCTTC. Amino acids: CASRYGLAGGVHEQFF.

The V and J genes are TRBV7-2 and TRBJ2-1; 7 positions match TRBD1. The V and J ends lost 5 bases and 3 bases, in that order; junction bases with no gene match: 10. CDR3 length: 16 residues. Germline V lookup: CDR1 SGHTA, CDR2 FQGNSA. In DNA form, the CDR3 reads TGTGCCAGCAGCGGTGGTGAGGACAGGCACTACAATGAGCAGTTCTTC. Protein product: CASSGGEDRHYNEQFF.

This rearrangement joins TRBV4-3 to TRBJ2-3, with a weak D call TRBD2 (7 bases). Trimming pared 0 bases from V and 4 bases from J, leaving 11 bases between. Germline V gene lookup returns CDR1 LGHNA and CDR2 YSLEER. The CDR3 runs to 15 residues. For the CDR3, the DNA is TGCGCCAGCAGCCAAGAAGGGGGGGCGGCAGATACGCAGTATTTT. This gives the protein CASSQEGGAADTQYF.

V usage is TRBV5-5 and J usage is TRBJ2-7, with 9 bases matching TRBD1. Losses at the gene ends were 1 base for V and 6 bases for J; bases not matched to a gene: 5. This CDR3 spans 14 amino acids. Germline V gene sequence: CDR1 SGHKS, CDR2 YYEKEE (reference sequence). CDR3 sequence: CASSLNRGHGEQYF. The CDR3 bases are TGTGCCAGCAGCTTGAACAGGGGGCATGGCGAGCAGTACTTC.

The rearrangement links TRBV2 to TRBJ2-2; D unclear. V was clipped by 5 bases and J by 5 bases, with 3 bases between them. The CDR3 is 11 amino acids. Germline V gives CDR1 SNHLY, CDR2 FYNNEI. CDR3 DNA sequence: TGTGCCAGCAGTTTAACCGGGGAGCTGTTTTTT. Translated, it gives CASSLTGELFF.

The V and J genes are TRBV7-9 and TRBJ1-3; no firm D call. Germline CDR1 and CDR2: SEHNR and FQNEAQ (reference sequence). Trimming left V 2 bases short and J 4 bases short, with 6 bases between. CDR3 length: 13 amino acids. CDR3 bases: TGTGCCAGCAGCTTATATCTAGGAAACACCATATATTTT. It specifies CASSLYLGNTIYF.

The chain uses TRBV2 and TRBJ2-7, with 13 bases aligning to TRBD2. This CDR3 has 14 residues. V lost 7 bases, J lost 5 bases, and 5 bases stayed unmatched. Germline CDR1 SNHLY, CDR2 FYNNEI. The CDR3 DNA is TGTGCCAGCATGGTGGGACTAGCGGGACACGAGCAGTACTTC. It translates to CASMVGLAGHEQYF.

This chain links TRBV18 with TRBJ1-1; no reliable D call. Germline V lookup: CDR1 KGHSH, CDR2 LQKENI. The CDR3 has 14 amino acids. V was cut by 3 bases and J by 3 bases, with 11 bases left in between. The CDR3 nucleotides are TGTGCCAGCTCACCGATCGAGGGCCACACTGAAGCTTTCTTT. Protein sequence: CASSPIEGHTEAFF.

The genes are TRBV5-4 and TRBJ2-3, with a tentative D call TRBD2 (7 bases). V was cut by 0 bases and J by 5 bases, with 13 bases left in between. This CDR3 is 15 amino acids long. The germline CDR1 and CDR2 sequences are SGHNT and YYREEE (reference sequence). Written as DNA, the CDR3 is TGTGCCAGCAGCTTGGATGCGGGGGCGGTAGATACGCAGTATTTT. Translating it yields CASSLDAGAVDTQYF.

This clone was detected only once. The chain employs TRBV6-5 and TRBJ1-6; 7 nucleotides match TRBD1. There are 14 residues in the CDR3. Germline lookup yields CDR1 MNHEY and CDR2 SVGAGI. V dropped 8 bases and J dropped 8; count of bases not matched to a gene: 9. Here the CDR3 DNA reads TGTGCCAGCCAGATCGGCAGGGGGTATTCACCCCTCCACTTT. It is translated as CASQIGRGYSPLHF.

The genes are TRBV4-1 and TRBJ2-7, with D tentatively TRBD1 (6 bases). The V end lost 4 bases, the J end lost 5 bases, and 15 bases lay between the germline ends. CDR3 length: 14 residues. The germline V gene encodes CDR1 MGHRA and CDR2 YSYEKL. The CDR3 coding sequence is TGCGCCAGCAGCCGACCGGGACAAAGCGACGAGCAGTACTTC. Its translation: CASSRPGQSDEQYF.

The genes are TRBV5-4 and TRBJ1-2; D is ambiguous. The V end was cut by 4 bases, the J end by 4 bases, with 17 bases between. The CDR3 totals 15 residues. Germline CDR1 and CDR2: SGHNT and YYREEE (reference sequence). CDR3 in DNA: TGTGCCAGCAGCCCCGGTGGGCAGAGCGGCTATGGCTACACCTTC. Translated: CASSPGGQSGYGYTF.

The V and J genes are TRBV18 and TRBJ2-1; D is ambiguous. Trimming cost V 2 bases and J 0 bases, with 8 bases left between them. The CDR3 runs 15 residues. CDR1 KGHSH and CDR2 LQKENI come from the germline V gene. CDR3 amino acids: CASSPGSVSYNEQFF. The CDR3 DNA sequence: TGTGCCAGCTCACCAGGTTCAGTCTCCTACAATGAGCAGTTCTTC.

The genes are TRBV12-5 and TRBJ1-1; 10 bases map to TRBD1. V shed 1 base, J shed 8 bases, and the junction held 13 bases outside the gene matches. The CDR3 runs 17 residues. Germline CDR1 reads LGHNT; CDR2 reads FRNRAP. DNA of the CDR3: TGTGCTAGTGGTTTGGCCAGGGGGGGACAGGGGATTGGGGAAGCTTTCTTT. Translated: CASGLARGGQGIGEAFF.

This clone was seen only a few times. J is TRBJ2-5 and V is TRBV29-1; TRBD2 is a possible D gene (7 bases). The CDR3 is 13 amino acids. V lost 6 bases to trimming and J lost 5 bases, with 16 bases between them. Germline V gene lookup returns CDR1 SQVTM and CDR2 ANQGSEA. DNA of the CDR3: TGCAGCGTGGGGGACGGGGGGCTGGAGACCCAGTACTTC. This encodes CSVGDGGLETQYF.

The V and J genes are TRBV21-1 and TRBJ1-2. TRBV21-1 is reported as a pseudogene. The CDR3 has 16 residues. This CDR3 reads CASSPPSGEEDYGYTF. The CDR3, as DNA: TGTGCCAGCAGCCCCCCGTCTGGGGAGGAGGACTATGGCTACACCTTC.

CDR3 loop: CASSFNQQGYGYTF. The DNA of the CDR3 is TGTGCCAGCAGCTTTAACCAACAGGGTTATGGCTACACCTTC. This rearrangement joins TRBV7-2 to TRBJ1-2; D perhaps matches TRBD1 (6 bases). Between the trimmed V and J ends, which lost 3 bases and 5 bases, there was a span of 13 bases. Germline V gene data show CDR1 as SGHTA and CDR2 as FQGNSA. This CDR3 contains 14 residues.

J is TRBJ1-2 and V is TRBV19; 8 positions match TRBD1. The CDR3 runs 13 residues. V gave up 5 bases and J gave up 4 bases; unmatched junction bases: 3. Germline values: CDR1 LNHDA, CDR2 SQIVND (reference sequence). CDR3 bases: TGTGCCAGTAGTCCGGGACAGGCCTATGGCTACACCTTC. Its protein is CASSPGQAYGYTF.

The chain joins TRBV9 to TRBJ1-2; no clear D gene. V shed 3 bases and J shed 4 bases, with 7 bases lying between them. Per the germline V gene, CDR1 is SGDLS and CDR2 is YYNGEE. The CDR3 is 12 residues long. The CDR3 DNA is TGTGCCAGCAGCGCAGACACCTATGGCTACACCTTC. Encoded protein: CASSADTYGYTF.

This sequence joins TRBV2 and TRBJ1-6, with D perhaps TRBD1 (6 bases). The CDR3 loop spans 19 amino acids. CDR1 is SNHLY, CDR2 FYNNEI, per germline. V gave up 6 bases and J gave up 0 bases, with 21 bases separating them. Here the CDR3 DNA reads TGTGCCAGCAGAGCGAACTACCGACAGGCGAGCTCCTATAATTCACCCCTCCACTTT. It codes for CASRANYRQASSYNSPLHF.

The V gene is TRBV5-6, the J gene TRBJ1-1; 9 bases line up with TRBD1. This CDR3 is built from 14 residues. Per germline, CDR1 SGHDT and CDR2 YYEEEE. The ends lost 7 bases at V and 4 bases at J; junction bases unmatched: 8. CDR3 in amino acids: CASAQQGAGTEAFF. In nucleotides, the CDR3 is TGTGCCAGCGCCCAACAGGGGGCCGGCACTGAAGCTTTCTTT. Filled out from reference TRBV5-6 and TRBJ1-1, the complete variable domain reads DAGVTQSPTHLIKTRGQQVTLRCSPKSGHDTVSWYQQALGQGPQFIFQYYEEEERQRGNFPDRFSGHQFPNYSSELNVNALLLGDSALYLCASAQQGAGTEAFFGQGTRLTVV.

Comments on this clone: This specimen includes other DNA sequences encoding the same CDR3. CDR3 DNA sequence: TGCGCCAGCAGTGAGTCTACAGGAACGTATGGCTACACCTTC. Residues: CASSESTGTYGYTF. The rearrangement joins TRBV10-2 to TRBJ1-2; TRBD1 might be the D (5 bases). The V gene lost 0 bases and the J gene lost 5 bases, with 10 bases spanning the gap. The germline V gene encodes CDR1 WSHSY and CDR2 SAAADI. The length of the CDR3 is 14 residues.

A single count supports this clone. This chain connects TRBV27 to TRBJ2-7; 10 positions agree with TRBD1. Germline trimming cut 5 bases from V and 7 bases from J; bases unmatched to any gene: 8. CDR1 and CDR2 (germline): MNHEY, SMNVEV (reference sequence). The CDR3 length is 14 residues. In DNA form, the CDR3 reads TGTGCCAGCAGTCGGACAGGGGGTCTGGGTGAGCAGTACTTC. Protein: CASSRTGGLGEQYF.

The chain links TRBV9 to TRBJ2-1; 7 nucleotides line up with TRBD1. Germline trimming cut 0 bases from V and 8 bases from J; bases unmatched to any gene: 5. Per the germline V gene, CDR1 is SGDLS and CDR2 is YYNGEE. The length of the CDR3 is 14 residues. The CDR3 sequence: CASSVVWQGDEQFF. CDR3 nucleotides: TGTGCCAGCAGCGTAGTGTGGCAGGGGGATGAGCAGTTCTTC. The complete variable domain, with remaining parts taken from reference TRBV9 and TRBJ2-1, reads DSGVTQTPKHLITATGQRVTLRCSPRSGDLSVYWYQQSLDQGLQFLIQYYNGEERAKGNILERFSAQQFPDLHSELNLSSLELGDSALYFCASSVVWQGDEQFFGPGTRLTVL.

This clone was detected only a few times. The chain has TRBV4-3 and TRBJ1-2; 8 bases agree with TRBD1. Germline V CDR1 and CDR2: LGHNA, YSLEER. There are 13 residues in the CDR3. With V trimmed by 0 bases and J by 8 bases, 2 bases remained unmatched. The CDR3 DNA reads as TGCGCCAGCAGCCAAGACAGGGGGCTGGGCTACACCTTC. Residues: CASSQDRGLGYTF.

The V and J genes are TRBV7-9 and TRBJ2-1, with 8 bases matching TRBD2. This CDR3 region has 15 residues. Trimming removed 1 base from V and 5 bases from J; junction bases left unmatched: 4. Germline CDR1 is SEHNR and CDR2 is FQNEAQ (reference sequence). The chain's CDR3 is CASSLVGSGDNEQFF. In DNA form, the CDR3 reads TGTGCCAGCAGCTTAGTGGGTAGCGGGGACAATGAGCAGTTCTTC.

The chain couples TRBV5-1 to TRBJ2-4; 8 bases agree with TRBD2. The ends lost 4 bases at V and 9 bases at J; junction bases unmatched: 6. Per the germline V gene, CDR1 is SGHRS and CDR2 is YFSETQ. This CDR3 is 13 amino acids long. The CDR3 nucleotides are TGCGCCAGCAGCGGCGGGGGGACGGGCATTCAGTACTTC. Translated: CASSGGGTGIQYF.

The J gene is TRBJ2-7, the V gene TRBV19; D is perhaps TRBD2 (6 bases). This CDR3 is built from 16 residues. Germline V gives CDR1 LNHDA, CDR2 SQIVND (reference sequence). V was shortened by 7 bases and J by 5 bases, with 24 bases between the two germline ends. The DNA for the CDR3 is TGTGCCAGTATTCTCGGGTGTGGGGGGAGGAGGCACGAGCAGTACTTC. Translating it yields CASILGCGGRRHEQYF. The entire variable domain, with the rest obtained from reference TRBV19 and TRBJ2-7, is as follows: DGGITQSPKYLFRKEGQNVTLSCEQNLNHDAMYWYRQDPGQGLRLIYYSQIVNDFQKGDIAEGYSVSREKKESFPLTVTSAQKNPTAFYLCASILGCGGRRHEQYFGPGTRLTVT.

This chain links TRBV27 with TRBJ2-1, with D possibly being TRBD1 (5 bases). Per the germline V gene, CDR1 is MNHEY and CDR2 is SMNVEV (reference sequence). The V gene lost 1 base and the J gene lost 8 bases, with 18 bases spanning the gap. The CDR3 totals 16 residues. The CDR3 DNA sequence: TGTGCCAGCAGTTTATTGGGCGTGGCAGGGTCTGATGAGCAGTTCTTC. This encodes CASSLLGVAGSDEQFF.